This T cell receptor beta chain was found in a study of control samples from healthy donors and cancer patients. Sequencing used immunoSEQ multiplex PCR; TCRdb keeps in-frame clones, though not all of them. The table lists about 160,000 clones, roughly 89% of them singletons. From germline, CDR1 is MNHNY and CDR2 SVGAGI (reference sequence). Trimming stripped 3 bases from V and 3 bases from J, with 3 bases between. The CDR3 is made up of 12 amino acids. The sequenced material came from blood. This sequence was found in a young man in good health. This chain connects TRBV6-6 to TRBJ1-5; D is undetermined. Here the CDR3 DNA reads TGTGCCAGCAGTTATGTCAATCAGCCCCAGCATTTT. Residues: CASSYVNQPQHF.